This TCR beta chain was profiled in a study of blood T cell repertoires in COVID-19. The CDR3 has 15 amino acids. With V trimmed by 6 bases and J by 5 bases, 8 bases remained unmatched. From germline, CDR1 is KGHSH and CDR2 LQKENI. Assay used: immunoSEQ multiplex PCR; TCRdb lists only in-frame clones, some missing. The top ten clones hold roughly 2.9% of a sample with 140,000 to 150,000 clones, 85% of them seen once. This chain connects TRBV18 to TRBJ2-1; 9 bases map to TRBD1. This receptor was taken from a woman between 40 and 50 years old with active or convalescent COVID-19. The sample comprised peripheral blood. The CDR3 is CASSRPGQGDNEQFF. As DNA, the CDR3 is TGTGCCAGCTCGAGACCGGGACAGGGAGACAATGAGCAGTTCTTC.